What follows describes a single T cell receptor (beta chain). Germline CDR1 reads MNHNS; CDR2 reads SASEGT. This CDR3 has 17 amino acids. Losses at the gene ends were 3 bases for V and 4 bases for J; bases not matched to a gene: 6. This record belongs to a study of blood T cell repertoires in COVID-19. TCRdb's copy holds only in-frame clones and misses some; the assay was immunoSEQ multiplex PCR. Among under 75,000 clones listed, around 83% were seen once. The receptor's source is a human donor in a cohort sampled during active COVID-19. The chain combines TRBV6-1 with TRBJ2-2; 12 bases are a match to TRBD2. The source material was peripheral blood. As DNA, the CDR3 is TGTGCCAGCAGTGAGCTAGCGGGAGGGACTCCCACCGGGGAGCTGTTTTTT. Translation: CASSELAGGTPTGELFF.